What follows describes a single TCR beta chain. The table lists this clone with a few counts. It has no known antigen specificity. Per-base qualities were not stored, and no clone one base away is much larger. This specimen comes from a study of shared clonotypes between healthy human individuals (TCRdb year 2020). As for the study more broadly: Two women and three men aged 18 to 49 years were included in the cohort. To estimate repertoire size and how much clonotypes are shared between individuals, the study performed deep sequencing of blood TCR repertoires from 4 to 6 healthy adults. To increase sequencing depth and limit assay-specific biases, different laboratories used diverse techniques to prepare libraries and sequence TCR repertoires. Leukapheresis yielded between about 0.94 and 9 billion PBMCs per donor. Per donor, three plates each were used for CD4 naive and CD4 memory, two for CD8 naive, and one for CD8 memory. Broad study findings and their caveats: Incomplete sequencing was indicated by rarefaction of sorted-subset datasets, despite the large sequencing depth. Based on pairwise subsampling, the degree of clonotype sharing among donors was expected to be affected by sequencing depth. Compared with non-shared clonotypes, the clonotypes found in all four sorted-subset donors had higher generation probabilities. Sampling was limited to blood, and TCR repertoires in tissue likely differ from TCR repertoires in blood. Larger estimated clonotype richness was generally found for naive subsets than for memory subsets. About 4.5% of naive CD4, 3.5% of naive CD8, approximately 2% of memory CD4, and approximately 0.39% of memory CD8 clonotypes were shared across several donors. Because the study included a small number of donors, the genetic and exposure-history diversity represented was limited.

Using the deep immunoSEQ assay, multiplex PCR amplified TCR CDR3 regions from genomic DNA. Extracted genomic DNA from each cell subset was distributed evenly across all wells of several immunoSEQ 96-well plates, and each plate was treated as a replicate. For sorted subsets, each replicate PCR was loaded with approximately 190 ng genomic DNA, equivalent to 25,000 to 30,000 T cell genomes. Purified libraries were measured with a Qubit 3.0 fluorometer, size-checked on a Bioanalyzer 2100, and measured again with the KAPA Library Quantification kit. Every immunoSEQ 96-well plate was sequenced on a separate single-read 150-cycle Illumina NextSeq 550 flow cell. In the authors' own workflow: Because the immunoSEQ output included only junctional sequences and no quality scores, the filtering could not be the same as the filtering used for full-length reads. To assign V/J genes and CDR3, sequences were annotated using PyIR, a Python wrapper for IgBLAST v1.9, with IMGT germline references. Any read was removed if the V/J assignment was weak (E-value above 1e-6), the CDR3 was missing, or the read contained stop codons, out-of-frame junctions, or ambiguous translated residues. V3J clonotypes were defined by identical inferred V gene, J gene, and CDR3 amino acid sequence. To compute the percentage overlap between repertoires, the number of shared unique clonotypes was divided by the size of the smaller repertoire. Richness of each repertoire was evaluated using RTK rarefaction, the Chao1 estimator, and Recon v2.1 estimates of unobserved clonotypes. For all TCRbeta clonotypes obtained by the gDNA method from a handful of donors, generation probabilities were computed with OLGA. Entries here come from immuneACCESS through TCRdb and include only in-frame sequences with V and J called. Some clones fail to appear in such tables; in the studies checked, an unresolved V gene covers under half of the shortfall, and the cause of the remainder is unknown. V and J calls plus clone size are reproduced from that table; the DNA served to infer D and trimming. This sample holds over a million clones; about 80% were observed only once. The ten largest clones take up under 0.8% of the sample.

After removal of 5 bases from V and 6 bases from J, the junction retains 8 bases not matched to a gene. Reading the germline V gene gives CDR1 SGHVS and CDR2 FNYEAQ. The CDR3 measures 15 amino acids from cysteine to phenylalanine. Only the CDR3 DNA is retained, 45 bases long and in frame from the first base. Donors were healthy HIV-negative adults with no recently reported acute infections or vaccinations. All donors were Caucasian adults living in Nashville, Tennessee, USA. CD4+ T cells were enriched by magnetic negative selection; naive cells were then positively selected on CD45RA, and the negative fraction formed the memory subset. Blood was collected by leukapheresis, and PBMCs were isolated by Ficoll-Histopaque density gradient centrifugation and then cryopreserved in liquid nitrogen vapor phase. Purity and quantity of every magnetically sorted T cell population were checked by analytical flow cytometry. Genomic DNA was isolated from every sorted fraction and measured by UV absorbance on a Nanodrop 2000c.

Sequencing used memory CD4+ T cells from PBMCs. This specimen's cell subset or site label, interpreted: CD45RA-negative fraction. The sequence joins TRBV7-6 to TRBJ2-1; 9 junctional bases match TRBD2. The sequence came from a man in his late teens or twenties in good health. Some clones in this sample may be carry-over from other donors' samples. The CDR3 is CASSPWGLAPNEQFF. The DNA sequence follows: TGTGCCAGCAGCCCCTGGGGACTAGCCCCCAATGAGCAGTTCTTC.